Listed here is a single T cell receptor beta chain. Antigen specificity is unknown. This sample was taken from a study of regulatory T cells in long-lasting Graves disease. Findings of the study overall: TRBV28, TRBJ1-2 and TRBJ2-5 emerged as the favored segments in persistent disease. Relative to newly diagnosed Graves' patients, persistent ones had lower TCR diversity.

Time point in this sample: newly diagnosed GD, antithyroid drugs for less than 3 months. Generation of the TCR library employed RNA extracted from PBMCs. Arm-PCR of CDR3 regions and iRepertoire HTBI primers were the basis on which TCR beta libraries were built. TCRdb re-analysed the multiplex PCR reads in MiXCR, keeping a single row per CDR3 protein. There are approximately 470,000 distinct CDR3 sequences in the sample; roughly 15% occur only once, and 9.5% to 15% lies in the top ten. V shed 3 bases and J 5 bases; nucleotides not matched to a gene: 10. The CDR3 length is 17 residues. Germline assignment: CDR1 SEHNR and CDR2 FQNEAQ (reference sequence). These data also featured in a second study, about T cells in Graves' hyperthyroidism and ophthalmopathy. This second study notes: The majority of expanded thyroid clonotypes above 0.001 also appeared in blood.

The TCR comes from a man aged 40-55 years with Graves disease. The sequencing here drew on peripheral blood mononuclear cells (PBMCs), taken at new diagnosis, from a patient treated with antithyroid drugs. This chain joins TRBV7-9 and TRBJ2-7; 13 bases align to TRBD2. This chain's CDR3 is CASSFGLAGALTHEQYF. The CDR3 bases are TGTGCCAGCAGCTTCGGACTAGCGGGAGCCCTTACCCACGAGCAGTACTTC.